The 28 T cell receptor beta chains presented below share a single source sample, sequenced in a study of shared clonotypes between healthy human individuals. Sequencing was performed with immunoSEQ multiplex PCR; in TCRdb, only in-frame clones are kept and a portion is missing. The sample consists of some 1,400,000 clones, roughly 96% of them appearing once. The sample taken for sequencing was naive CD4+ T cells sorted from blood. Subset in this sample: CD45RA+ positively selected. The receptors originated from a man between 25 and 39 years old in good health.

The chain carries TRBV28 and TRBJ2-2; D is possibly TRBD2 (6 bases). The V gene's germline CDR1 is MDHEN and CDR2 SYDVKM. There are 14 residues in the CDR3. V dropped 5 bases and J dropped 1 base, with 8 bases sitting between them. CDR3 in DNA: TGTGCCAGCAGTCATAGCGGGAACACCGGGGAGCTGTTTTTT. It translates to CASSHSGNTGELFF.

The chain couples TRBV5-1 to TRBJ1-4, with a weak D call TRBD1 (5 bases). The germline gives CDR1 SGHRS, CDR2 YFSETQ. The V end was cut by 0 bases, the J end by 6 bases, with 6 bases between. The CDR3 consists of 13 residues. This chain's CDR3 is CASSLEGYEKLFF. The CDR3 DNA reads TGCGCCAGCAGCTTGGAGGGGTATGAAAAACTGTTTTTT.

This clone was counted a single time. The J gene is TRBJ2-7, the V gene TRBV4-1; TRBD2 matches at 11 bases. From germline, CDR1 is MGHRA and CDR2 YSYEKL. With 3 bases clipped from V and 6 bases from J, the junction kept 7 bases outside the gene matches. This CDR3 contains 15 residues. The CDR3 here is CASSQGTSGLSEQYF. The CDR3 region has the DNA TGCGCCAGCAGCCAGGGGACTAGCGGTTTGAGCGAGCAGTACTTC.

This rearrangement joins TRBV28 to TRBJ1-2; D gene ambiguous. Trimming cost V 6 bases and J 5 bases, with 22 bases left between them. Germline assignment: CDR1 MDHEN and CDR2 SYDVKM. The CDR3 totals 16 residues. The CDR3, as DNA: TGTGCCAGCAGCTCCGCTCTTCACCAGGCACCTTATGGCTACACCTTC. It translates to CASSSALHQAPYGYTF.

V and J are TRBV5-1 and TRBJ1-4, with 7 bases identical to TRBD1. CDR3 length: 13 residues. Germline V lookup: CDR1 SGHRS, CDR2 YFSETQ. Trimming cost V 4 bases and J 8 bases; bases outside gene matches: 5. The CDR3 spells CASSPTGREKLFF. The CDR3 region has the DNA TGCGCCAGCAGCCCGACAGGGAGGGAAAAACTGTTTTTT.

V gene TRBV18 combines with J gene TRBJ2-1; possibly TRBD2 for D (6 bases). Germline V CDR1 and CDR2: KGHSH, LQKENI. CDR3 length equals 12 residues. Trimming removed 0 bases from V and 10 bases from J, with 7 bases in between. The CDR3 nucleotides read TGTGCCAGCTCACCACCGGGGAGGGAGCAGTTCTTC. Translation: CASSPPGREQFF.

V usage is TRBV27 and J usage is TRBJ2-3, with unresolved D. CDR1 is MNHEY, CDR2 SMNVEV, per germline (reference sequence). V was trimmed by 4 bases and J by 6 bases, leaving 20 bases between them. This CDR3 has 16 amino acids. Here the CDR3 reads CASSSPRTPGEDTQYF. CDR3 bases: TGTGCCAGCAGTTCACCTCGGACCCCCGGTGAGGATACGCAGTATTTT.

In regard to this clone: The sample carries other DNA sequences with the same CDR3. The chain recombines TRBV29-1 with TRBJ2-7, with 7 bases lining up with TRBD1. V was pared by 5 bases and J by 2 bases, with 0 bases of the junction left unmatched. The CDR3 totals 11 residues. CDR1 is SQVTM, CDR2 ANQGSEA, per germline. CDR3 amino acids: CSVRGPYEQYF. As DNA, the CDR3 is TGCAGCGTTAGGGGGCCCTACGAGCAGTACTTC.

This chain connects TRBV7-9 to TRBJ2-3; TRBD1 matches at 7 bases. The CDR3 sequence is 15 residues long. The V gene's germline CDR1 is SEHNR and CDR2 FQNEAQ (reference sequence). V shed 3 bases, J shed 0 bases, and the junction held 3 bases outside the gene matches. Here the CDR3 reads CASSFMDRSTDTQYF. CDR3 sequence (DNA): TGTGCCAGCAGCTTTATGGACAGGAGCACAGATACGCAGTATTTT.

The chain recombines TRBV2 with TRBJ1-3, with TRBD1 matching 8 bases. J gave up 3 bases and V 6 bases, and 4 bases lay outside the gene matches. This CDR3 comprises 14 residues. CDR1 is SNHLY and CDR2 is FYNNEI in the germline V gene. The CDR3, as DNA: TGTGCCAGCAGGGACAGGGCGGATGGAAACACCATATATTTT. Amino acids: CASRDRADGNTIYF.

The V and J genes are TRBV29-1 and TRBJ2-5; D uncertain. CDR1 and CDR2 (germline): SQVTM, ANQGSEA. The V and J ends lost 7 bases and 5 bases respectively, with 14 bases between them. This CDR3 is 12 amino acids long. CDR3 in amino acids: CSAGDGHETQYF. The CDR3 bases are TGCAGCGCTGGTGACGGTCACGAGACCCAGTACTTC.

The genes are TRBV2 and TRBJ2-2, with a weak D call TRBD1 (6 bases). Germline V CDR1 and CDR2: SNHLY, FYNNEI. V gave up 4 bases and J gave up 6 bases, with 21 bases separating them. The CDR3 covers 17 residues. This CDR3 is CASSVEQGFFIAGELFF. Written as DNA, the CDR3 is TGTGCCAGCAGTGTCGAACAGGGCTTTTTTATTGCCGGGGAGCTGTTTTTT. The complete variable domain, with remaining parts taken from reference TRBV2 and TRBJ2-2, reads EPEVTQTPSHQVTQMGQEVILRCVPISNHLYFYWYRQILGQKVEFLVSFYNNEISEKSEIFDDQFSVERPDGSNFTLKIRSTKLEDSAMYFCASSVEQGFFIAGELFFGEGSRLTVL.

A single count supports this clone. V usage is TRBV7-7 and J usage is TRBJ2-5; perhaps TRBD2 as D (5 bases). The CDR3 extends over 15 amino acids. V dropped 2 bases and J dropped 5 bases, with 15 bases sitting between them. Germline loops: CDR1 SSHAT, CDR2 FNYEAQ (reference sequence). The CDR3, as DNA: TGTGCCAGCAGCTTAAGTGGAGGCATTGCGGAGACCCAGTACTTC. It translates to CASSLSGGIAETQYF.

The chain employs TRBV25-1 and TRBJ1-1, with no clear D. This CDR3 is 11 amino acids long. CDR1 and CDR2 from the germline V gene are MGHDK and SYGVNS. The V end lost 2 bases, the J end lost 7 bases, and 5 bases lay between the germline ends. The CDR3 loop reads CASSEISEAFF. For the CDR3, the DNA is TGTGCCAGCAGTGAAATAAGTGAAGCTTTCTTT.

The chain uses TRBV19 and TRBJ2-1; 8 bases match TRBD2. The CDR3 totals 17 residues. V lost 7 bases, J lost 3 bases, and 14 bases stayed unmatched. Germline-derived CDR1 and CDR2 are LNHDA and SQIVND (reference sequence). The chain's CDR3 is CASKGLVRYGDYNEQFF. CDR3 DNA: TGTGCCAGTAAGGGACTAGTTCGCTACGGGGACTACAATGAGCAGTTCTTC. The whole variable domain, remainder taken from reference TRBV19 and TRBJ2-1, is DGGITQSPKYLFRKEGQNVTLSCEQNLNHDAMYWYRQDPGQGLRLIYYSQIVNDFQKGDIAEGYSVSREKKESFPLTVTSAQKNPTAFYLCASKGLVRYGDYNEQFFGPGTRLTVL.

This clone appeared a single time. The rearrangement links TRBV7-9 to TRBJ2-7, with D possibly TRBD2 on 6 matching bases. The CDR3 loop spans 19 amino acids. The V end was cut by 5 bases, the J end by 3 bases, with 29 bases between. The germline V gene encodes CDR1 SEHNR and CDR2 FQNEAQ (reference sequence). The CDR3 nucleotides are TGTGCCAGCAGCCGACTAGGGAGTCCGGGTGGCTACAGAAACTACGAGCAGTACTTC. Translation: CASSRLGSPGGYRNYEQYF. Filled out from reference TRBV7-9 and TRBJ2-7, the complete variable domain reads DTGVSQNPRHKITKRGQNVTFRCDPISEHNRLYWYRQTLGQGPEFLTYFQNEAQLEKSRLLSDRFSAERPKGSFSTLEIQRTEQGDSAMYLCASSRLGSPGGYRNYEQYFGPGTRLTVT.

The rearrangement links TRBV7-6 to TRBJ1-5; 11 bases agree with TRBD1. The CDR3 totals 19 residues. Losses at the gene ends were 5 bases for V and 0 bases for J; bases not matched to a gene: 12. Germline lookup yields CDR1 SGHVS and CDR2 FNYEAQ. This chain's CDR3 is CASSLKTGQGVYSNQPQHF. The CDR3 region has the DNA TGTGCCAGCAGCCTTAAAACGGGACAGGGGGTGTATAGCAATCAGCCCCAGCATTTT.

Comments on this clone: Other DNA sequences in the same sample also yield this CDR3. The V gene is TRBV9, the J gene TRBJ2-5; TRBD2 is a possible D gene (6 bases). The ends were cut back, 2 bases at V and 3 bases at J, with 8 bases in the middle. Germline assignment: CDR1 SGDLS and CDR2 YYNGEE. There are 13 residues in the CDR3. Here the CDR3 DNA reads TGTGCCAGCAGCGTGCGGGGCGAAGAGACCCAGTACTTC. It codes for CASSVRGEETQYF.

The chain employs TRBV18 and TRBJ1-4; D unresolved. The CDR3 loop spans 14 amino acids. V lost 5 bases and J lost 0, with 7 bases in between. The germline gives CDR1 KGHSH, CDR2 LQKENI. CDR3 protein: CASSRGPTNEKLFF. The CDR3 DNA reads as TGTGCCAGCTCAAGAGGGCCAACTAATGAAAAACTGTTTTTT.

This chain connects TRBV2 to TRBJ2-1; 13 bases are a match to TRBD2. CDR1 SNHLY and CDR2 FYNNEI come from the germline V gene. The CDR3 extends over 14 amino acids. V lost 6 bases to trimming and J lost 7 bases; unmatched junction nucleotides: 3. Written as DNA, the CDR3 is TGTGCCAGCAGCGGACTAGCGGGAGTAAATGAGCAGTTCTTC. As protein: CASSGLAGVNEQFF.

The gene calls are TRBV27 and TRBJ2-6; D uncertain. The CDR3 spans 15 residues. V was cut by 5 bases and J by 8 bases, with 16 bases left in between. Germline V gene data show CDR1 as MNHEY and CDR2 as SMNVEV (reference sequence). The CDR3 DNA reads TGTGCCAGCAGTAGACTTGCTCTGGGGTCCAACGTCCTGACTTTC. Translation: CASSRLALGSNVLTF.

The rearrangement uses TRBV5-3 and TRBJ1-1, with 8 bases that match TRBD1. TRBV5-3 is annotated as an ORF whose role is uncertain. J gave up 4 bases and V 4 bases, and 21 bases lay outside the gene matches. The CDR3 loop spans 19 amino acids. In DNA form, the CDR3 reads TGTGCCAGAAGCCCAAGAAGGCCTCGGGACAGGTCTTTTGTCACTGAAGCTTTCTTT. This translates into CARSPRRPRDRSFVTEAFF.

The chain carries TRBV19 and TRBJ2-1; 11 bases are a match to TRBD2. With 7 bases clipped from V and 10 bases from J, the junction kept 27 bases outside the gene matches. The CDR3 loop spans 20 amino acids. Germline V CDR1 and CDR2: LNHDA, SQIVND (reference sequence). The CDR3 region has the DNA TGTGCCAGTACCATCGACTACTCCGGGACTAGCGGAAAATACCTCGTCGAGCAGTTCTTC. Amino acids: CASTIDYSGTSGKYLVEQFF. The whole variable domain, filled in from reference TRBV19 and TRBJ2-1, reads DGGITQSPKYLFRKEGQNVTLSCEQNLNHDAMYWYRQDPGQGLRLIYYSQIVNDFQKGDIAEGYSVSREKKESFPLTVTSAQKNPTAFYLCASTIDYSGTSGKYLVEQFFGPGTRLTVL.

The V and J genes are TRBV2 and TRBJ2-2; TRBD1 aligns across 7 bases. The junction had 4 bases not matched to a gene; V was cut back by 6 bases and J by 3 bases. This CDR3 has 14 amino acids. CDR1 SNHLY and CDR2 FYNNEI come from the germline V gene. The chain's CDR3 is CASRGDRYTGELFF. The CDR3 DNA is TGTGCCAGCAGGGGGGACAGATACACCGGGGAGCTGTTTTTT.

The V gene is TRBV7-9, the J gene TRBJ1-5; TRBD1 is a possible D gene (5 bases). Germline CDR1 and CDR2: SEHNR and FQNEAQ (reference sequence). The CDR3 is 13 residues long. V was clipped by 3 bases and J by 6 bases, with 9 bases between them. The CDR3 DNA reads TGTGCCAGCAGCTTCGGAGGGGTTCAGCCCCAGCATTTT. This gives the protein CASSFGGVQPQHF.

The rearrangement joins TRBV28 to TRBJ1-2; D may be TRBD1 (5 bases). Between the trimmed V and J ends, which lost 5 bases and 8 bases, there was a span of 15 bases. The germline V gene has CDR1 MDHEN and CDR2 SYDVKM. This CDR3 has 13 amino acids. The CDR3 nucleotides are TGTGCCAGCAGTCCTCACGGGGGAGCCGGCTACACCTTC. It codes for CASSPHGGAGYTF.

The gene calls are TRBV14 and TRBJ1-2; D is unclear. Trimming shortened V by 4 bases and J by 4 bases, and 13 bases separated the two germline ends. The CDR3 has 14 amino acids. Germline values: CDR1 SGHDN, CDR2 FVKESK. The CDR3 DNA sequence: TGTGCCAGCAGCCCACGAGGACTCTTCTATGGCTACACCTTC. Its translation is CASSPRGLFYGYTF.

The chain couples TRBV19 to TRBJ1-5; TRBD1 might be the D (6 bases). Per the germline V gene, CDR1 is LNHDA and CDR2 is SQIVND (reference sequence). The CDR3 consists of 16 residues. The V end lost 5 bases, the J end lost 6 bases, and 20 bases lay between the germline ends. DNA of the CDR3: TGTGCCAGTAGTGATCACAGGGCGCCCACAACTCAGCCCCAGCATTTT. It is translated as CASSDHRAPTTQPQHF.